This T cell receptor (beta chain) was identified during a study of T cell repertoires in cytomegalovirus infection. About the research overall: CMV epitopes in the study were HLA-C-restricted (recently identified) and HLA-B-restricted (well studied). CMV infection together with matching HLA type was indicated by public TCR beta signatures.

TCRdb ran MiXCR on the reads and lists one entry per CDR3 protein. The table lists 750,000 to 900,000 distinct CDR3 sequences, under 35% of them singletons. Trimming cost V 7 bases and J 8 bases, with 12 bases left between them. Germline assignment: CDR1 SEHNR and CDR2 FQNEAQ (reference sequence). The CDR3 length is 12 residues. General study points: Cumulative frequency of public TCR beta families picked out carriers of CMV plus the relevant HLA.

With regard to this clonotype: Its antigen is not identified.

The clonotype originates from a human donor in good health (CMV status not recorded). Some clones in this sample may be carry-over from other donors' samples. The chain combines TRBV7-9 with TRBJ2-1; D is perhaps TRBD1 (6 bases). The starting material was cultured CD8+ T cells from PBMCs, obtained from culture after CMV antigen stimulation. The DNA for the CDR3 is TGTGCCAGCACCTCTGGGGGCTATGAGCAGTTCTTC. Amino acid sequence: CASTSGGYEQFF.